Presented here are 6 T cell receptor beta chains from one specimen sequenced in a study of CD8 T cells in ankylosing spondylitis. In TCRdb, the 5' RACE reads were re-called with MiXCR into one record per CDR3 protein. Altogether about 240,000 distinct CDR3 sequences are present, around 7.8% being singletons, with the ten largest covering almost 7%. Specimen: blood, either unsorted or a sorted T cell fraction (not recorded which). These receptors originate from a male donor with ankylosing spondylitis or in good health (not recorded which).

In the case of this clonotype: This clone may be a read error of a much larger clone one base away. The CDR3: CASSRVQGTCEQYF. The CDR3 coding sequence is TGCGCCAGCAGCCGAGTACAGGGAACCTGCGAGCAGTACTTC. This chain uses TRBV4-1 with TRBJ2-7; perhaps TRBD1 as D (6 bases). This CDR3 has 14 amino acids. Trimming left V 4 bases short and J 6 bases short, with 16 bases between. Germline-derived CDR1 and CDR2 are MGHRA and YSYEKL.

The chain links TRBV4-2 to TRBJ1-1; TRBD1 agrees at 9 bases. Unmatched junction bases numbered 5, after V lost 4 bases and J lost 5 bases. Germline-derived CDR1 and CDR2 are LGHNA and YNFKEQ. This CDR3 has 14 residues. The chain's CDR3 is CASSLGTGKTEAFF. The CDR3 nucleotides read TGTGCCAGCAGCCTCGGGACAGGGAAGACTGAAGCTTTCTTT.

This clonotype was recorded at least ten times. The chain carries TRBV20-1 and TRBJ1-2, with D hard to call. The V end was cut by 4 bases, the J end by 8 bases, with 11 bases between. The germline CDR1 and CDR2 sequences are DFQATT and SNEGSKA (reference sequence). CDR3 length equals 11 residues. This CDR3 is CSANRLDGYTF. In DNA form, the CDR3 reads TGCAGTGCTAACCGTCTGGACGGCTACACCTTC.

The table lists this clonotype with many counts. The chain combines TRBV20-1 with TRBJ1-1, with a tentative D call TRBD1 (6 bases). Germline assignment: CDR1 DFQATT and CDR2 SNEGSKA (reference sequence). The CDR3 extends over 12 amino acids. V lost 5 bases to trimming and J lost 3 bases, with 10 bases between them. In nucleotides, the CDR3 is TGCAGTGCTTCAGGACAGTACACTGAAGCTTTCTTT. The encoded protein is CSASGQYTEAFF.

This clonotype appeared many times. The chain recombines TRBV4-3 with TRBJ2-3; 7 bases are shared with TRBD2. After removal of 0 bases from V and 5 bases from J, the junction contained 8 bases not matched to a gene. Germline loops: CDR1 LGHNA, CDR2 YSLEER. The CDR3 covers 16 residues. CDR3 coding DNA: TGCGCCAGCAGCCAAGATTGGGCTAGCGGATTAGATACGCAGTATTTT. This sequence encodes CASSQDWASGLDTQYF.

This clonotype occurred many times. The rearrangement joins TRBV7-9 to TRBJ2-7; D is unclear. CDR1 is SEHNR, CDR2 FQNEAQ, per germline (reference sequence). There are 14 residues in the CDR3. Trimming took 2 bases from V and 5 from J, leaving 13 bases between them. The CDR3 DNA is TGTGCCAGCAGCTTATCTTGGACGACGGACGAGCAGTACTTC. Translating gives CASSLSWTTDEQYF.